The rows below give T cell receptor beta chains drawn from one sample of a study of blood T cell repertoires in COVID-19. Assay used: immunoSEQ multiplex PCR; TCRdb lists only in-frame clones, some missing. In the table there are tens of thousands of clones, nearly 90% of which are singletons. The sequenced sample consisted of peripheral blood. The receptors shown here come from a woman aged 60-70 years with active COVID-19. CDR3s include the opening cysteine and the closing phenylalanine or tryptophan. Fields, in order: J gene, V gene, clone size, D gene, CDR3 DNA, CDR3 protein. D genes are given only for firm matches. Not all rows give a size; the values are once, few, many and, for expanded clones, a class.

J gene: TRBJ1-1; V gene: TRBV3-1/TRBV3-2; clone size: -; D gene: -; CDR3 DNA: TGTGCCAGCAGCCGGCGGACGGGAACTGAAGCTTTCTTT; CDR3 protein: CASSRRTGTEAFF
J gene: TRBJ1-5; V gene: TRBV4-1; clone size: few; D gene: TRBD1; CDR3 DNA: TGCGCCAGCAGTATAGCAGGGGGCAGGAGCAATCAGCCCCAGCATTTT; CDR3 protein: CASSIAGGRSNQPQHF
J gene: TRBJ1-5; V gene: TRBV27; clone size: -; D gene: -; CDR3 DNA: TGTGCCAGCAGTTTAGTCGTTGGGGCCGGGCAGCCCCAGCATTTT; CDR3 protein: CASSLVVGAGQPQHF
J gene: TRBJ2-7; V gene: TRBV4-2; clone size: -; D gene: TRBD2; CDR3 DNA: TGTGCCAGCAGCCCAGAGACTAGCGGGAATCCCTACGAGCAGTACTTC; CDR3 protein: CASSPETSGNPYEQYF
J gene: TRBJ2-1; V gene: TRBV7-6; clone size: -; D gene: TRBD2; CDR3 DNA: TGTGCCAGCAGTCTTAGCGGGGTCGGGTCCTACAATGAGCAGTTCTTC; CDR3 protein: CASSLSGVGSYNEQFF
J gene: TRBJ2-1; V gene: TRBV12-3/TRBV12-4; clone size: -; D gene: TRBD2; CDR3 DNA: TGTGCCAGCAGTACCACTAGCGGGAATGAGCAGTTCTTC; CDR3 protein: CASSTTSGNEQFF
J gene: TRBJ1-1; V gene: TRBV4-2; clone size: -; D gene: -; CDR3 DNA: TGTGCCAGCAGCCAAGTGGAGATCCAGCACACTGAAGCTTTCTTT; CDR3 protein: CASSQVEIQHTEAFF
J gene: TRBJ2-7; V gene: TRBV15; clone size: -; D gene: TRBD1; CDR3 DNA: TGTGCCACCAGCAGAGTACAGGGGTTCCACGAGCAGTACTTC; CDR3 protein: CATSRVQGFHEQYF
J gene: TRBJ2-7; V gene: TRBV5-4; clone size: -; D gene: -; CDR3 DNA: TGTGCCAGCAGCTTGAGGCAGGGATCCTACGAGCAGTACTTC; CDR3 protein: CASSLRQGSYEQYF
J gene: TRBJ2-3; V gene: TRBV5-5; clone size: once; D gene: -; CDR3 DNA: TGTGCCAGCAGCGTGGGTCAGTTTTACACAGATACGCAGTATTTT; CDR3 protein: CASSVGQFYTDTQYF
J gene: TRBJ2-7; V gene: TRBV4-1; clone size: few; D gene: TRBD1; CDR3 DNA: TGCGCCAGCCGAAGGGACAGCTATTCCTACGAGCAGTACTTC; CDR3 protein: CASRRDSYSYEQYF
J gene: TRBJ1-6; V gene: TRBV6-2/TRBV6-3; clone size: -; D gene: -; CDR3 DNA: TGTGCCAGCAGTTACTCGAGCGGAAGGGGACAATCACCCCTCCACTTT; CDR3 protein: CASSYSSGRGQSPLHF
J gene: TRBJ1-5; V gene: TRBV19; clone size: -; D gene: -; CDR3 DNA: TGTGCCAGTAGACCAGCCCGGGTTGATAGCAATCAGCCCCAGCATTTT; CDR3 protein: CASRPARVDSNQPQHF
J gene: TRBJ2-5; V gene: TRBV28; clone size: -; D gene: TRBD2; CDR3 DNA: TGTGCCAGCAGTTTATGGGGAGGGAGGGAGACCCAGTACTTC; CDR3 protein: CASSLWGGRETQYF
J gene: TRBJ2-3; V gene: TRBV6-5; clone size: -; D gene: -; CDR3 DNA: TGTGCCAGCAGTACACAGGATCCGGCTACGCAGTATTTT; CDR3 protein: CASSTQDPATQYF
J gene: TRBJ2-1; V gene: TRBV24-1; clone size: -; D gene: -; CDR3 DNA: TGTGCCACCAGGGATCCGGCCGGACTTCAGTTCTTC; CDR3 protein: CATRDPAGLQFF
J gene: TRBJ2-5; V gene: TRBV5-4; clone size: -; D gene: TRBD2; CDR3 DNA: TGTGCCAGCAGCCCGGGACTAGCGGAGACCCAGTACTTC; CDR3 protein: CASSPGLAETQYF
J gene: TRBJ1-6; V gene: TRBV30; clone size: once; D gene: -; CDR3 DNA: TGTGCCTGGTGCGAAGGGACGCCGGGGGGTAATTCACCCCTCCACTTT; CDR3 protein: CAWCEGTPGGNSPLHF
J gene: TRBJ1-6; V gene: TRBV6-5; clone size: -; D gene: TRBD1; CDR3 DNA: TGTGCCAGCAGCCGGACAGGGGAATATTTTTCACCCCTCCACTTT; CDR3 protein: CASSRTGEYFSPLHF
J gene: TRBJ2-5; V gene: TRBV4-1; clone size: -; D gene: TRBD2; CDR3 DNA: TGCGCCAGCAGCCAAGTCCCCCAGCGAGCGGGAGGAGAGACCCAGTACTTC; CDR3 protein: CASSQVPQRAGGETQYF